This TCR beta chain was captured by sequencing in a study of T cell responses to AZD1222 COVID-19 vaccine. Measured with immunoSEQ multiplex PCR; TCRdb has only the in-frame clones, and not every one. The sample lists about 160,000 clones; approximately 92% were seen once. Germline CDR1 is MGHRA and CDR2 is YSYEKL. This CDR3 comprises 15 residues. Trimming stripped 3 bases from V and 11 bases from J, with 20 bases between. Comment on this clone: Its antigen remains unknown.

Study-level points and caveats: As reported, nearly half of all spike-specific TCRs target variant regions that are unmutated. In a largely white British group with more females than males, clonal diversity was possibly underestimated.

This receptor was identified in an adult in good health. The specimen comprised peripheral blood, sampled on day 0 of AZD1222 vaccination. This chain connects TRBV4-1 to TRBJ1-5; D is unclear. CDR3 protein: CASSHFPTVQESQHF. The CDR3, as DNA: TGCGCCAGCAGCCATTTTCCCACGGTCCAAGAGTCCCAGCATTTT.